A selection of T cell receptor beta chains follows, all from one sample in a study of cytomegalovirus exposure and HLA in healthy donors. TCRdb's copy holds only in-frame clones and misses some; the assay was immunoSEQ multiplex PCR. The table lists around 230,000 clones, around 86% of them singletons, with 1% to 1.5% in the top ten. Sequenced sample: PBMCs. The receptors originated from a woman aged 25 to 39 in good health and CMV-seropositive. The CDR3 runs from the conserved cysteine through the conserved F or W. A D gene is named only where the DNA matches it firmly. Size tells how often a clone was seen (once, few, many) or the class of an expanded clone, and some rows leave it out.

J,V,size,D,DNA,CDR3
TRBJ2-7,TRBV9,-,TRBD2,TGTGCTAGCGGGGCGGGAGGTGGGTCCTACGAGCAGTACTTC,CASGAGGGSYEQYF
TRBJ1-2,TRBV15,-,TRBD1,TGTGCCACCAGCAGAGGCAGGGGGCAAGATGGCTACACCTTC,CATSRGRGQDGYTF
TRBJ2-5,TRBV5-1,-,-,TGCGCCAGCAGCTTGTTAGAAGAGACCCAGTACTTC,CASSLLEETQYF
TRBJ2-7,TRBV7-8,-,TRBD1,TGTGCCAGCAGCTATCCGGGACAGGGTGCCTACGAGCAGTACTTC,CASSYPGQGAYEQYF
TRBJ2-1,TRBV7-9,-,TRBD1,TGTGCCAGCAGCTTCCCAAGGACAGGTAAAATACAACGTGGCAATGAGCAGTTCTTC,CASSFPRTGKIQRGNEQFF
TRBJ2-6,TRBV28,-,-,TGTGCCAGCAGTCCTATATTGGGGACAACGTTGGGGGCCAACGTCCTGACTTTC,CASSPILGTTLGANVLTF
TRBJ2-7,TRBV7-8,once,TRBD2,TGTGCCAGCAGCCATATGGGAGCGGGAGCTTACGAGCAGTACTTC,CASSHMGAGAYEQYF
TRBJ2-5,TRBV12-5,-,TRBD2,TGTGCTAGTGGTTTGGTGGGACTAGCGGAAGAGACCCAGTACTTC,CASGLVGLAEETQYF
TRBJ1-5,TRBV27,once,-,TGTGCCAGCAGCACAGGAGGGATTAATCAGCCCCAGCATTTT,CASSTGGINQPQHF
TRBJ1-3,TRBV4-1,-,-,TGCGCCAGCAGCCAAATCGGAGTTGCTGGAAACACCATATATTTT,CASSQIGVAGNTIYF
TRBJ1-2,TRBV2,-,-,TGTGCCAGCAGTGAAACAGGACTAGGCACCTATGGCTACACCTTC,CASSETGLGTYGYTF
TRBJ2-7,TRBV6-1,-,-,TGTGCCAGCAGTGACAGGGCGGGATCCTACGAGCAGTACTTC,CASSDRAGSYEQYF
TRBJ2-5,TRBV7-3,-,TRBD2,TGTGCCAGCAGCGGATCGGGACTAGCGGGAGGAGAGACCCAGTACTTC,CASSGSGLAGGETQYF
TRBJ1-1,TRBV7-9,-,-,TGTGCCAGCTCAATCCCGGACACTGAAGCTTTCTTT,CASSIPDTEAFF
TRBJ2-7,TRBV19,-,TRBD2,TGTGCCAGTAGTATCCGTGGACTAGCGGGAGCGGTGCAGTACTTC,CASSIRGLAGAVQYF
TRBJ2-1,TRBV14,-,-,TGTGCCAGCAGCCAAGCGTCTGAGCAGTTCTTC,CASSQASEQFF
TRBJ2-7,TRBV19,-,TRBD1,TGTGCCAGTAGCCGAACAGGGGTCACCTACGAGCAGTACTTC,CASSRTGVTYEQYF
TRBJ2-1,TRBV27,-,TRBD2,TGTGCCAGCACTCCTCAACGGGGCAGCGGGACCTACAATGAGCAGTTCTTC,CASTPQRGSGTYNEQFF
TRBJ2-7,TRBV7-3,-,TRBD2,TGTGCCAGCAGTATGGGCGCGGGAGACCCCTACGAGCAGTACTTC,CASSMGAGDPYEQYF
TRBJ2-6,TRBV6-6,few,-,TGTGCCAGCACCAGGGCTGGGGCCAACGTCCTGACTTTC,CASTRAGANVLTF
TRBJ2-7,TRBV5-4,-,-,TGTGCCAGCAGCTTGGCCCAACCGGAGACCTACGAGCAGTACTTC,CASSLAQPETYEQYF
TRBJ2-2,TRBV6-5,-,TRBD2,TGTGCCAGCAGTTACTCAAGACTAGCACACACCGGGGAGCTGTTTTTT,CASSYSRLAHTGELFF
TRBJ1-5,TRBV18,-,-,TGTGCCAGCTCACAGGGGGGGGTACAAACCCAGCATTTT,CASSQGGVQTQHF
TRBJ2-2,TRBV2,-,TRBD2,TGTGCCAGCAGTTTAAGGGCAGCGGGAGGGCCGAGCACCGGGGAGCTGTTTTTT,CASSLRAAGGPSTGELFF
TRBJ2-7,TRBV25-1,few,TRBD1,TGTGCCAGCAGTGGACTCCGACAGGGGATGGGTGAGCAGTACTTC,CASSGLRQGMGEQYF
TRBJ1-5,TRBV4-2,-,TRBD1,TGTGCCAGCAGCCAGGGAAAACAGGGGGATCAGCCCCAGCATTTT,CASSQGKQGDQPQHF
TRBJ2-5,TRBV5-6,once,TRBD2,TGTGCCAGCAGCACCGGACTAGCCCCCGGGGAGACCCAGTACTTC,CASSTGLAPGETQYF